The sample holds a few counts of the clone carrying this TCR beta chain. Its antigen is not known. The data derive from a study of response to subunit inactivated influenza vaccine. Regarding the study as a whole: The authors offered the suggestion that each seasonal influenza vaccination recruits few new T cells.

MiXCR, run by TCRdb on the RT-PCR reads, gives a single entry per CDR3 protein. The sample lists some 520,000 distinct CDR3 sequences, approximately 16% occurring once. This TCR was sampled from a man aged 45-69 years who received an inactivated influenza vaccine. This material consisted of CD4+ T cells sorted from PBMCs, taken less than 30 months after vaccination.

The CDR3: CASSMGPRTGELFF. For the CDR3, the DNA is TGTGCCAGTAGTATGGGTCCGAGGACCGGGGAGCTGTTTTTT. V usage is TRBV19 and J usage is TRBJ2-2; no clear D. CDR3 length: 14 amino acids. Trimming shortened V by 3 bases and J by 5 bases, and 10 bases separated the two germline ends. Germline CDR1 and CDR2: LNHDA and SQIVND (reference sequence).